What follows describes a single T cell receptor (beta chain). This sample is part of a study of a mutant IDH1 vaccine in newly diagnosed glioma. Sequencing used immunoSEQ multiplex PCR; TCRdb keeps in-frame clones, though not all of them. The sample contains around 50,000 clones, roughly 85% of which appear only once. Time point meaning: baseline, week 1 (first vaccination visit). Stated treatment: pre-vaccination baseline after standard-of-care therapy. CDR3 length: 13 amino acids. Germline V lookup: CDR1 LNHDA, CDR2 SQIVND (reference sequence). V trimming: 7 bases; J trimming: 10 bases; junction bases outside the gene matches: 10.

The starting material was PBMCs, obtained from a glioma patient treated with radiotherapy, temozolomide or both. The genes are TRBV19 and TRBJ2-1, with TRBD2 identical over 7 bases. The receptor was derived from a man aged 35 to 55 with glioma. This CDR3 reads CASNRGRAQEQFF. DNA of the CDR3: TGTGCCAGTAACCGAGGGAGGGCCCAGGAGCAGTTCTTC.